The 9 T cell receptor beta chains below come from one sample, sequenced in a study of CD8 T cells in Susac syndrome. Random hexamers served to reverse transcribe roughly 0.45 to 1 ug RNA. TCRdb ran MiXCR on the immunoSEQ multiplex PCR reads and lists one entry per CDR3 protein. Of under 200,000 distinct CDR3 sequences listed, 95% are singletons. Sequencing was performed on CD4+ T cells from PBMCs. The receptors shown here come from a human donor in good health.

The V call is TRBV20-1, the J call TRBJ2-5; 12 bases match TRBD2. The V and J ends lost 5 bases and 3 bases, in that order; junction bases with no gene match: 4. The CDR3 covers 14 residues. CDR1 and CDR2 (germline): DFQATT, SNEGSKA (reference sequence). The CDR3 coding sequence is TGCAGTGCTTCTAGGACTAGCGGGAAAGAGACCCAGTACTTC. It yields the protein CSASRTSGKETQYF.

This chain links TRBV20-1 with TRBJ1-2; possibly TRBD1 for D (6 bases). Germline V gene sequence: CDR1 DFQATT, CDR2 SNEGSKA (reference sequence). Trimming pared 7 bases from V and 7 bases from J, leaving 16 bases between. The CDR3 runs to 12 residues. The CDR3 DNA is TGCAGTGAATGGGGGGCTGGCGGTGGCTACACCTTC. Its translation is CSEWGAGGGYTF.

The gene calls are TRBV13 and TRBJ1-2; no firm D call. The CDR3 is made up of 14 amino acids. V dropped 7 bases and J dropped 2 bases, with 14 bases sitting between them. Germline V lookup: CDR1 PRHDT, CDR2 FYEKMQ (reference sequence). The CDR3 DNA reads TGTGCCAGCACCCCAGCCGGAAGGAACTATGGCTACACCTTC. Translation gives CASTPAGRNYGYTF. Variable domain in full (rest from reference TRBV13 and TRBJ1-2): AAGVIQSPRHLIKEKRETATLKCYPIPRHDTVYWYQQGPGQDPQFLISFYEKMQSDKGSIPDRFSAQQFSDYHSELNMSSLELGDSALYFCASTPAGRNYGYTFGSGTRLTVV.

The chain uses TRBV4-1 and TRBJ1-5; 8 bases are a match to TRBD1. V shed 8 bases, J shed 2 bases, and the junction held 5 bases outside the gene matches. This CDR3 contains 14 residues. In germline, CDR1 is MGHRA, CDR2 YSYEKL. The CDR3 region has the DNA TGCGCCAGCCACTCACAGGGGGGCAATCAGCCCCAGCATTTT. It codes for CASHSQGGNQPQHF.

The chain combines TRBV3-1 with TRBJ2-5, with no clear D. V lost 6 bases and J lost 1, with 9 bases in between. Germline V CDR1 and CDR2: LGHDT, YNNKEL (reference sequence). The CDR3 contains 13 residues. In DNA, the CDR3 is TGTGCCAGCAGGGGGAATATCCAAGAGACCCAGTACTTC. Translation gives CASRGNIQETQYF.

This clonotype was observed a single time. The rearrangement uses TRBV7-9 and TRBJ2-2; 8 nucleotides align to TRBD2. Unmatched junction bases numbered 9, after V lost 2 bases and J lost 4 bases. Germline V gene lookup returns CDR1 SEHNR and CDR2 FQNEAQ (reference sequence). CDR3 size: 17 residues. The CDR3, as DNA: TGTGCCAGCAGCTTACCATCCGGGACTAGTGGCACCGGGGAGCTGTTTTTT. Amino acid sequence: CASSLPSGTSGTGELFF.

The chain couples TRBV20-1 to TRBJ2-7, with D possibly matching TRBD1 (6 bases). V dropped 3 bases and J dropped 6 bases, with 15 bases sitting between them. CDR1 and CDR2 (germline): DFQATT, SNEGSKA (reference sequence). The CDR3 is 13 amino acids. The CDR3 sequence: CSARETGFGEQYF. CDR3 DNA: TGCAGTGCTAGGGAGACAGGATTTGGCGAGCAGTACTTC.

CDR3 loop: CAWSALFEPQSEYNEQFF. DNA for the CDR3: TGTGCCTGGAGTGCCCTTTTCGAACCACAGTCGGAATACAATGAGCAGTTCTTC. The chain uses TRBV30 and TRBJ2-1; D not certain. V was pared by 1 base and J by 4 bases, with 23 bases between. The V gene's germline CDR1 is GTSNPN and CDR2 SVGIG (reference sequence). This CDR3 contains 18 residues.

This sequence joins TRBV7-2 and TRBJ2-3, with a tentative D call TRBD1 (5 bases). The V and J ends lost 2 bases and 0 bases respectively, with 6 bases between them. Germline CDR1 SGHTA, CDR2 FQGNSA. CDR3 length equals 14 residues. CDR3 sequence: CASSLRQSTDTQYF. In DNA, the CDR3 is TGTGCCAGCAGCTTAAGACAGAGCACAGATACGCAGTATTTT.